Below, 4 T cell receptor beta chains from the same sample are listed, as sequenced in a study of cytomegalovirus exposure and HLA in healthy donors. A multiplex PCR was run with 60 Vbeta primers and 13 Jbeta primers. The table came from immunoSEQ multiplex PCR; TCRdb's copy has only in-frame clones and leaves some out. The table has fewer than 200,000 clones, approximately 78% seen once. The sequencing sample was made of PBMCs. Receptors were obtained from a human donor in good health.

The chain carries TRBV30 and TRBJ2-6; D remains ambiguous. V lost 0 bases, J lost 0 bases, and 6 bases lay in between. CDR1 and CDR2 from the germline V gene are GTSNPN and SVGIG (reference sequence). The CDR3 contains 15 residues. The CDR3 reads CAWSVRSSGANVLTF. The CDR3 coding sequence is TGTGCCTGGAGTGTACGCAGCTCTGGGGCCAACGTCCTGACTTTC.

This clone occurred once. The chain combines TRBV30 with TRBJ1-2, with D unclear. Between the trimmed V and J ends, which lost 0 bases and 2 bases, there was a span of 7 bases. The CDR3 consists of 13 residues. CDR1 is GTSNPN and CDR2 is SVGIG in the germline V gene (reference sequence). The CDR3 sequence is CAWSVLGNYGYTF. The CDR3 region has the DNA TGTGCCTGGAGTGTACTAGGGAACTATGGCTACACCTTC.

The chain links TRBV11-2 to TRBJ2-5; D may be TRBD1 (6 bases). V lost 1 base, J lost 4 bases, and 13 bases lay in between. The CDR3 totals 15 residues. Germline loops: CDR1 SGHAT, CDR2 FQNNGV. The CDR3 DNA follows: TGTGCCAGCAGCTTAGGGGCAGGGGATGGAGAGACCCAGTACTTC. As protein: CASSLGAGDGETQYF.

This clone has only a few counts. The identical CDR3 is also encoded by other nucleotide sequences in the sample. This sequence joins TRBV5-1 and TRBJ1-1; 8 bases line up with TRBD1. The CDR3 is 15 amino acids. Per germline, CDR1 SGHRS and CDR2 YFSETQ. After removal of 0 bases from V and 5 bases from J, the junction contained 6 bases not matched to a gene. The CDR3 loop is CASSLDPTGGTEAFF. As DNA, the CDR3 is TGCGCCAGCAGCTTGGATCCTACAGGGGGTACTGAAGCTTTCTTT.